This T cell receptor (beta chain) came from a study of cytomegalovirus exposure and HLA in healthy donors. Study-wide background: An earlier analysis found fewer than 140 million unique TCR beta sequences from approximately 200 million T cells.

Study-level findings and limits: Within a later analysis, the majority of CMV-associated TCR beta chains appeared HLA-restricted. Immune exposure data for these donors was limited to CMV serostatus.

Healthy bone marrow donors made up the cohort. The CDR3 runs 13 residues. Germline V gene lookup returns CDR1 MNHGY and CDR2 SVAAGI. This clone was observed a single time. Its target is not known. Its ends do not fully match the called genes, so a read error is possible. Primers for the PCR totalled 60 Vbeta and 13 Jbeta. The table came from immunoSEQ multiplex PCR; TCRdb's copy has only in-frame clones and leaves some out. Of roughly 100,000 clones listed, around 70% were seen once; the top ten hold approximately 1.3%. Sequencing was performed on PBMCs. The chain links TRBV6-9 to TRBJ2-5; D possibly corresponds to TRBD1 (6 bases). The sequence came from a man in his forties or fifties in good health and CMV-seronegative. The CDR3 sequence is CASSSGVQGTQYF. In nucleotides, the CDR3 is TGTGCCAGCAGTTCAGGGGTCCAAGGGACCCAGTACTTC.